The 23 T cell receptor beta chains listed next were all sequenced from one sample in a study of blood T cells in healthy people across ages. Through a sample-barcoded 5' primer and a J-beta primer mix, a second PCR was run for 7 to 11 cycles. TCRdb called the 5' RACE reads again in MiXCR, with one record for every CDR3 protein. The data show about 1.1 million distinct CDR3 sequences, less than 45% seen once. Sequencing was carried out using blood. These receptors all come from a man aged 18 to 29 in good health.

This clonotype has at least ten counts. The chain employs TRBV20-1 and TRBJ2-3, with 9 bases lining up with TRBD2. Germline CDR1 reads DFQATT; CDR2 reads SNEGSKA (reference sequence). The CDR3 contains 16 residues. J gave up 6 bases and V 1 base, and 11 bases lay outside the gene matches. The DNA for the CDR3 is TGCAGTGCTAGAGGGCTAGCGGGGTCGGCAGGGGATACGCAGTATTTT. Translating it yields CSARGLAGSAGDTQYF.

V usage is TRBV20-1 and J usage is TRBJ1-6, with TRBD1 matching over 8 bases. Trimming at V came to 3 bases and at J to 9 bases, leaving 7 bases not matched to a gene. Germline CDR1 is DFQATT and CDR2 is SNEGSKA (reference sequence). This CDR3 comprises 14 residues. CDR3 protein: CSASADRAGSPLHF. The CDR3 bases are TGCAGTGCTAGTGCGGACAGGGCGGGTTCACCCCTCCACTTT.

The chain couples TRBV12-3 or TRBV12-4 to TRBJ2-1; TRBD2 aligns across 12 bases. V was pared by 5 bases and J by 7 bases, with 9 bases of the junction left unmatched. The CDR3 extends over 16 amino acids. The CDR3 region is CASSPRTGTSGNEQFF. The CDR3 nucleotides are TGTGCCAGCAGTCCCAGAACCGGGACTAGCGGGAATGAGCAGTTCTTC.

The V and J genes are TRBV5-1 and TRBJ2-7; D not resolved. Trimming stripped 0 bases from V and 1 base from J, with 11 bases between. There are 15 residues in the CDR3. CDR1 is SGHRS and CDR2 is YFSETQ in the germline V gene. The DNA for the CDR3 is TGCGCCAGCAGCTTGGGGTTCGCGAATTCCTACGAGCAGTACTTC. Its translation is CASSLGFANSYEQYF.

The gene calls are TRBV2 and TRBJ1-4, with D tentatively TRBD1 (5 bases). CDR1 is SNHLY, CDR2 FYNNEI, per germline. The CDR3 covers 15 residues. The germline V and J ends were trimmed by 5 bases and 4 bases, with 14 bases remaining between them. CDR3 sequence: CASSTLGAVNEKLFF. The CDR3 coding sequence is TGTGCCAGCAGTACCCTAGGGGCGGTTAATGAAAAACTGTTTTTT.

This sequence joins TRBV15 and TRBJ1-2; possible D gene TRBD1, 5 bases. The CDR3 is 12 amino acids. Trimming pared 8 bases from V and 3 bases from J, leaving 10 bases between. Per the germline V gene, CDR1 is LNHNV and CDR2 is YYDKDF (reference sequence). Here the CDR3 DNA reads TGTGCCACCGGGCAGGGTGACTATGGCTACACCTTC. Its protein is CATGQGDYGYTF.

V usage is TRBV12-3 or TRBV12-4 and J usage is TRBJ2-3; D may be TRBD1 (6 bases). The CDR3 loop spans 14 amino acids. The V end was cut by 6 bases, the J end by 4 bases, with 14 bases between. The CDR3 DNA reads TGTGCCAGCAGGTCGTGGGGGCGCGCAGATACGCAGTATTTT. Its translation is CASRSWGRADTQYF.

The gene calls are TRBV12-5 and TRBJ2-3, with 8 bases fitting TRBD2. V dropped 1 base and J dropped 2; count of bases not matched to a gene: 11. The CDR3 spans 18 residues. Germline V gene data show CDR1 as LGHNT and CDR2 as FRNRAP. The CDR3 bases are TGTGCTAGTGGTTTGGGCCGTGGAGGTAGCGGGGACACAGATACGCAGTATTTT. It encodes CASGLGRGGSGDTDTQYF. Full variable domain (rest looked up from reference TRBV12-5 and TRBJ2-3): DARVTQTPRHKVTEMGQEVTMRCQPILGHNTVFWYRQTMMQGLELLAYFRNRAPLDDSGMPKDRFSAEMPDATLATLKIQPSEPRDSAVYFCASGLGRGGSGDTDTQYFGPGTRLTVL.

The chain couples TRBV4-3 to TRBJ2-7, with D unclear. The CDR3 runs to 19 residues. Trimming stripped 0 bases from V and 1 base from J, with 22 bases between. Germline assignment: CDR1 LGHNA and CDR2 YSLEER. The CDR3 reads CASSQDALGSIKPSYEQYF. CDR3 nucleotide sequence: TGCGCCAGCAGCCAAGACGCTTTGGGGTCAATCAAACCTTCCTACGAGCAGTACTTC.

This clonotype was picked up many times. The CDR3 reads CASSADSQETQYF. CDR3 DNA sequence: TGCGCCAGCAGCGCGGACAGTCAAGAGACCCAGTACTTC. V is TRBV5-1 and J is TRBJ2-5; perhaps TRBD1 as D (6 bases). V was cut by 4 bases and J by 2 bases, with 9 bases left in between. The CDR3 consists of 13 residues. The germline CDR1 and CDR2 sequences are SGHRS and YFSETQ.

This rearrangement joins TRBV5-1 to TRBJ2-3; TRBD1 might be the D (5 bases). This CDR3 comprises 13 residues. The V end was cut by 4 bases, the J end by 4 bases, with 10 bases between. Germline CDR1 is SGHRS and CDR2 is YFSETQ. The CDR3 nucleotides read TGCGCCAGCAGCCCCCGGACATCAGATACGCAGTATTTT. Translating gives CASSPRTSDTQYF.

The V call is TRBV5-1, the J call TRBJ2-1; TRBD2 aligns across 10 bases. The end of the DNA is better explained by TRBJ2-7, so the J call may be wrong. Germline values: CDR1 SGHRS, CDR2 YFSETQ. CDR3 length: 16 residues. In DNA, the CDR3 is TGCGCCAGCAGCTTAGAGTTAGCGGGGGGTTACAATGAGCAGTACTTC. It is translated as CASSLELAGGYNEQYF.

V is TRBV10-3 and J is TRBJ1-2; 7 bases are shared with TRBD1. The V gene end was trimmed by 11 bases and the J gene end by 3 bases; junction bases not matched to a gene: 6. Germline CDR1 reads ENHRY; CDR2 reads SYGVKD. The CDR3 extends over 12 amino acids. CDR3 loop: CAAGTAHYGYTF. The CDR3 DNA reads TGTGCCGCCGGGACAGCGCACTATGGCTACACCTTC.

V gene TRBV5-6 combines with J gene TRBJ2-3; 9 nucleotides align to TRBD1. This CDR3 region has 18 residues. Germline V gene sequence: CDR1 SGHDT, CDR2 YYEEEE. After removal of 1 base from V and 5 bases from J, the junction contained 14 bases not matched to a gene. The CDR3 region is CASSLREPGQGYKDTQYF. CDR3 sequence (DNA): TGTGCCAGCAGCTTGAGGGAACCGGGACAGGGATATAAAGATACGCAGTATTTT. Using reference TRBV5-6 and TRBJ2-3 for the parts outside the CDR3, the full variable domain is DAGVTQSPTHLIKTRGQQVTLRCSPKSGHDTVSWYQQALGQGPQFIFQYYEEEERQRGNFPDRFSGHQFPNYSSELNVNALLLGDSALYLCASSLREPGQGYKDTQYFGPGTRLTVL.

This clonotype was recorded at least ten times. In DNA, the CDR3 is TGTGCCAGCAGTAGGGGACCCGGGGCGGCAGATACGCAGTATTTT. It is translated as CASSRGPGAADTQYF. This chain connects TRBV5-5 to TRBJ2-3, with D possibly being TRBD1 or TRBD2 (5 bases each). The ends were cut back, 5 bases at V and 4 bases at J, with 17 bases in the middle. Germline-derived CDR1 and CDR2 are SGHKS and YYEKEE (reference sequence). This CDR3 contains 15 residues.

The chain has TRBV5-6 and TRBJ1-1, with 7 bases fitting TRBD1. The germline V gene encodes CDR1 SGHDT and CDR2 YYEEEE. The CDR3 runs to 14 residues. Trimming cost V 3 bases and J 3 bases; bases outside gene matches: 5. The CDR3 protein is CASSWYRGDTEAFF. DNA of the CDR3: TGTGCCAGCAGCTGGTACAGGGGAGACACTGAAGCTTTCTTT.

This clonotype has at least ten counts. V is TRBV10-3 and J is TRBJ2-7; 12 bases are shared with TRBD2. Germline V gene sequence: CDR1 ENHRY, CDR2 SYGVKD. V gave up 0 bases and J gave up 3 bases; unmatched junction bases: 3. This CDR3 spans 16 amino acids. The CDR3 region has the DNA TGTGCCATCAGTGAGTCGATACTAGCGGGGGGCTACGAGCAGTACTTC. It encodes CAISESILAGGYEQYF.

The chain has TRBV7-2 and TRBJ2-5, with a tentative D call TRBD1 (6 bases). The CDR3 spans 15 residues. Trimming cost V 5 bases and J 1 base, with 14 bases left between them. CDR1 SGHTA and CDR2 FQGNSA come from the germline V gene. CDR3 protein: CASSLTGIPQETQYF. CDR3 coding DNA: TGTGCCAGCAGCCTTACAGGGATCCCCCAAGAGACCCAGTACTTC.

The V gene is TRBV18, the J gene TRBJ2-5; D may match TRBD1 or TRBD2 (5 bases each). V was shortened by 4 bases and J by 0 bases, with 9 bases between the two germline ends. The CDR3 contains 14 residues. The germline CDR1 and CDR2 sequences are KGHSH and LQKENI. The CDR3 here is CASSLGPNQETQYF. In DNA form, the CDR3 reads TGTGCCAGCTCACTGGGACCGAACCAAGAGACCCAGTACTTC.

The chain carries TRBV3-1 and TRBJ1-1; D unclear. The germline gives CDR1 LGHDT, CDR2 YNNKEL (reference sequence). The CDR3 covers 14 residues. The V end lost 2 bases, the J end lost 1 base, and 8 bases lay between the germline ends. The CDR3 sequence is CASSQIGWNTEAFF. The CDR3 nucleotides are TGTGCCAGCAGCCAAATTGGATGGAACACTGAAGCTTTCTTT. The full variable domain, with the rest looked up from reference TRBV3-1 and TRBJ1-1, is DTAVSQTPKYLVTQMGNDKSIKCEQNLGHDTMYWYKQDSKKFLKIMFSYNNKELIINETVPNRFSPKSPDKAHLNLHINSLELGDSAVYFCASSQIGWNTEAFFGQGTRLTVV.

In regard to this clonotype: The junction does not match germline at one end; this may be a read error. The chain's CDR3 is CTSSNPFPYAGTQYF. The CDR3 DNA is TGCACCAGCAGCAACCCATTCCCTTACGCCGGTACGCAGTATTTT. The chain has TRBV5-1 and TRBJ2-3; D is unclear. The CDR3 has 15 residues. The germline V gene encodes CDR1 SGHRS and CDR2 YFSETQ.

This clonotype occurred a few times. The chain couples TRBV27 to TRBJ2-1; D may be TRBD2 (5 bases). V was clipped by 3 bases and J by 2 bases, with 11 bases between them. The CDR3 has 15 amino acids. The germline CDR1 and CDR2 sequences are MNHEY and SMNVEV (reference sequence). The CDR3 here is CASSLPGFTYNEQFF. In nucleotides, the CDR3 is TGTGCCAGCAGTTTGCCGGGGTTTACCTACAATGAGCAGTTCTTC.

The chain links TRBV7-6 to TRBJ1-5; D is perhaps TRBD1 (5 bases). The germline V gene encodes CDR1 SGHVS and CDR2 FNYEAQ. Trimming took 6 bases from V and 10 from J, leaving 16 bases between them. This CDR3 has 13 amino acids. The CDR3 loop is CASSRDEVHPQHF. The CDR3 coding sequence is TGTGCCAGCAGTAGGGACGAGGTTCACCCCCAGCATTTT.